These 22 T cell receptor beta chains were all obtained from the same sample, sequenced in a study of tumor and adjacent non-tumor tissue in lung cancer. The library came from three nested PCR rounds adapted from ARM-PCR protocols. MiXCR, applied by TCRdb to the multiplex PCR reads, yields one record per CDR3 protein. The top ten clones hold around 25% of a sample with around 210,000 distinct CDR3 sequences, less than 80% of them seen once. RNA was extracted from bulk tissue without any cell sorting. Sequenced sample: lung tumor tissue. These receptors were taken from a man aged 55-75 years with non-small cell lung cancer.

Comment on this clonotype: The conserved phenylalanine or tryptophan normally closing the CDR3 is absent here, so this likely arose from a read error. The chain employs TRBV20-1 and TRBJ1-1, with D perhaps matching TRBD1 (6 bases). Germline CDR1 reads DFQATT; CDR2 reads SNEGSKA (reference sequence). The CDR3 has 13 residues. The V end lost 5 bases, the J end lost 2 bases, and 12 bases lay between the germline ends. The CDR3: CSADRLTNTEAFY. CDR3 DNA sequence: TGCAGTGCTGACAGGTTAACAAACACTGAAGCTTTCTAT.

Comments on this clonotype: One base away lies a much larger clone, so this may be a sequencing read error. The chain employs TRBV29-1 and TRBJ1-2; 11 bases fit TRBD1. Trimming took 4 bases from V and 7 from J; bases not matched to a gene: 11. The CDR3 totals 15 residues. Germline values: CDR1 SQVTM, CDR2 ANQGSEA. The DNA for the CDR3 is TGCAGCGTTGCCTCCGGGACAGGGGGTATCAGTGGCTACACCTTC. Amino acid sequence: CSVASGTGGISGYTF.

Remarks on this clonotype: Possible read error: a much larger clone is one base away. The V call is TRBV6-1, the J call TRBJ1-1; D might be TRBD1 (6 bases). The CDR3 sequence is 15 residues long. Germline CDR1 and CDR2: MNHNS and SASEGT. The CDR3 protein is CAISVGGPRNTEAFF. The CDR3, as DNA: TGTGCCATCAGTGTTGGGGGGCCGAGGAACACTGAAGCTTTCTTT.

The rearrangement joins TRBV6-5 to TRBJ1-1; D is possibly TRBD1 (6 bases). Trimming took 6 bases from V and 0 from J, leaving 11 bases between them. In germline, CDR1 is MNHEY, CDR2 SVGAGI. This CDR3 spans 14 amino acids. CDR3 amino acids: CASRWDIVNTEAFF. CDR3 nucleotides: TGTGCCAGCAGGTGGGACATAGTGAACACTGAAGCTTTCTTT.

Only one count was recorded for this clonotype. Germline is not matched at one junction end, which may reflect a read error. This sequence joins TRBV11-2 and TRBJ2-6; D might be TRBD1 (6 bases). Germline-derived CDR1 and CDR2 are SGHAT and FQNNGV. The CDR3 has 19 amino acids. CDR3 nucleotides: TGTACCAGCAACTTAGTTCCAAAGGACAGACCCTCTGGGGCCAACTTCCTGACTTTC. Its protein product is CTSNLVPKDRPSGANFLTF.

With regard to this clonotype: This may arise from a read error, as a much more abundant clone is one base away. The CDR3, as DNA: TGTGGCAGCAGCCTGGACACTTCGCCTGTAAAACTGTTTTTT. Its translation: CGSSLDTSPVKLFF. V and J are TRBV12-3 or TRBV12-4 and TRBJ1-4, with a tentative D call TRBD1 (5 bases). CDR3 size: 14 residues.

Regarding this clonotype: Relative to the germline gene, one junction end is altered; a read error may explain this. V usage is TRBV5-6 and J usage is TRBJ2-5; D remains unclear. Per germline, CDR1 SGHDT and CDR2 YYEEEE. This CDR3 has 13 residues. The CDR3 sequence: CVSSIGWEETQYF. The DNA for the CDR3 is TGTGTCAGCAGTATAGGCTGGGAAGAGACCCAGTACTTC. The whole variable domain, remainder taken from reference TRBV5-6 and TRBJ2-5, is DAGVTQSPTHLIKTRGQQVTLRCSPKSGHDTVSWYQQALGQGPQFIFQYYEEEERQRGNFPDRFSGHQFPNYSSELNVNALLLGDSALYLCVSSIGWEETQYFGPGTRLLVL.

Concerning this clonotype: This sequence may be a read error, since a much larger clone differs from it by one base. This chain uses TRBV12-3 or TRBV12-4 with TRBJ1-5, with TRBD1 matching 11 bases. CDR3 size: 15 residues. Trimming removed 8 bases from V and 6 bases from J; junction bases left unmatched: 9. The CDR3 loop is CASQTGTGGFQPQHF. The CDR3, as DNA: TGTGCCAGCCAAACCGGGACAGGGGGGTTTCAGCCCCAGCATTTT.

This clonotype was observed a single time. A read error may account for a junction end that differs from germline. The chain joins TRBV20-1 to TRBJ2-1; D not certain. The germline gives CDR1 DFQATT, CDR2 SNEGSKA (reference sequence). The CDR3 consists of 15 residues. CDR3 DNA sequence: TGCAGTGCTAGCTCCCGCGTAGAAACCTCCAATGAGCAGTGCTTC. Its translation is CSASSRVETSNEQCF.

Comments on this clonotype: This could be a read error, since a much larger clone is one nucleotide away. V usage is TRBV20-1 and J usage is TRBJ1-5; perhaps TRBD1 as D (5 bases). The CDR3 is 14 amino acids. Germline V gives CDR1 DFQATT, CDR2 SNEGSKA (reference sequence). V lost 7 bases and J lost 0, with 13 bases in between. For the CDR3, the DNA is TGCAGTGATAGGACAAGATATAGCAATCAGCCCCAGCATTTT. Encoded protein: CSDRTRYSNQPQHF.

This clonotype showed up just a few times. The chain is built from TRBV20-1 and TRBJ2-1, with TRBD2 identical over 9 bases. In germline, CDR1 is DFQATT, CDR2 SNEGSKA (reference sequence). Trimming at V came to 2 bases and at J to 1 base, leaving 3 bases not matched to a gene. The CDR3 extends over 15 amino acids. The CDR3 DNA reads TGCAGTGCTAGATATAGCGGGAGTTCCTACAATGAGCAGTTCTTC. It is translated as CSARYSGSSYNEQFF.

A note on this clonotype: In this CDR3 the conserved last residue, phenylalanine or tryptophan, is missing, so a read error is likely. This chain connects TRBV20-1 to TRBJ2-1; tentatively, D is TRBD1 or TRBD2 (5 bases each). This CDR3 is 14 amino acids long. Per the germline V gene, CDR1 is DFQATT and CDR2 is SNEGSKA (reference sequence). This chain's CDR3 is CRANRPQRYNEQFI. CDR3 nucleotides: TGCAGAGCTAACAGGCCTCAGCGGTACAATGAGCAGTTCATC.

A word on this clonotype: Sequence at one end of the junction differs from germline and may be a read error. The chain employs TRBV12-5 and TRBJ2-2, with TRBD2 matching 8 bases. This CDR3 has 16 residues. Per germline, CDR1 LGHNT and CDR2 FRNRAP. DNA of the CDR3: TGTGTTAGTGGTTTGGTAGGCGGGAGGAGGACCGGGGAGATGTTTTTT. Protein sequence: CVSGLVGGRRTGEMFF.

This clonotype was seen a single time. One junction end does not reproduce the germline sequence, and a read error may be involved. The chain links TRBV11-2 to TRBJ1-2; 8 bases match TRBD1. The germline CDR1 and CDR2 sequences are SGHAT and FQNNGV. The CDR3 totals 13 residues. Here the CDR3 DNA reads TGTGCCTGCAGGGGGCTGTTGGACTATGGCTACACCTTC. Translated, it gives CACRGLLDYGYTF.

V gene TRBV12-3 or TRBV12-4 combines with J gene TRBJ2-5; D is unresolved. Trimming took off 4 bases at V and 5 bases at J, with 17 bases between the two ends. The CDR3 is 15 amino acids. The CDR3 DNA sequence: TGTGCCAGCAGTTCGAGGACCTGGCCCGGGGAGACCCAGTACTTC. The encoded protein is CASSSRTWPGETQYF.

With regard to this clonotype: A much larger clone is a single base away; this may be a read error. The chain combines TRBV29-1 with TRBJ1-1; perhaps TRBD1 as D (5 bases). Germline V gene sequence: CDR1 SQVTM, CDR2 ANQGSEA. The V and J ends lost 7 bases and 5 bases respectively, with 14 bases between them. The CDR3 extends over 12 amino acids. The CDR3 nucleotides are TGCAGCGGCGACAAGGGGCGAACTGAAGCTTTCTTT. Translating it yields CSGDKGRTEAFF.

This clonotype was counted ten times or more. The rearrangement uses TRBV12-5 and TRBJ2-1, with 8 positions matching TRBD2. Trimming cost V 2 bases and J 0 bases; bases outside gene matches: 24. Germline CDR1 reads LGHNT; CDR2 reads FRNRAP. This CDR3 is 23 amino acids long. The CDR3 protein is CASGLPSGLAGDARPSSYNEQFF. The CDR3 DNA follows: TGTGCTAGTGGTTTGCCCTCAGGACTAGCAGGGGACGCCCGGCCAAGCTCCTACAATGAGCAGTTCTTC.

This clonotype was detected once. This may stem from a read error, because a much larger clone lies one nucleotide away. J is TRBJ2-1 and V is TRBV29-1, with a weak D call TRBD2 (7 bases). This CDR3 region has 13 residues. Germline V CDR1 and CDR2: SQVTM, ANQGSEA. CDR3 protein: CIVALARGARDYF. Here the CDR3 DNA reads TGCATCGTTGCCTTGGCCCGGGGGGCGCGAGACTACTTC.

This clonotype turned up a few times. This may arise from a read error, as a much more abundant clone is one base away. V gene TRBV4-2 combines with J gene TRBJ1-2, with D uncertain. Germline V gene data show CDR1 as LGHNA and CDR2 as YNFKEQ. This CDR3 is built from 11 residues. V lost 1 base and J 10 bases, leaving 7 bases between the germline ends. In nucleotides, the CDR3 is TGTGCCAGCAGCCAAGGTCATGACTACACCTTC. It is translated as CASSQGHDYTF.

This sequence joins TRBV11-2 and TRBJ1-5; the D is unclear. The CDR3 sequence is 15 residues long. Between the trimmed V and J ends, which lost 1 base and 1 base, there was a span of 8 bases. The V gene's germline CDR1 is SGHAT and CDR2 FQNNGV. CDR3 nucleotides: TGTGCCAGCAGCTTAGTAGGGTACAGCAATCAGCCCCAGCATTTT. This encodes CASSLVGYSNQPQHF.

As regards this clonotype: A junction end diverges from the germline sequence, so it may reflect a read error. The CDR3 nucleotides are TGCGCCAGCAGCCAAGGCATGGAGGGCTATGGCTACACTTTC. It translates to CASSQGMEGYGYTF. This chain links TRBV4-1 with TRBJ1-2; D is unresolved. The CDR3 spans 14 residues. CDR1 is MGHRA, CDR2 YSYEKL, per germline.

This clonotype came up many times. The V and J genes are TRBV20-1 and TRBJ2-5; 8 bases match TRBD2. Trimming cost V 1 base and J 2 bases; bases outside gene matches: 9. This CDR3 contains 16 residues. Germline CDR1 DFQATT, CDR2 SNEGSKA (reference sequence). The CDR3 region has the DNA TGCAGTGCTAGAGTCCTACGGGAGGGCCTGCAAGAGACCCAGTACTTC. This codes for CSARVLREGLQETQYF.